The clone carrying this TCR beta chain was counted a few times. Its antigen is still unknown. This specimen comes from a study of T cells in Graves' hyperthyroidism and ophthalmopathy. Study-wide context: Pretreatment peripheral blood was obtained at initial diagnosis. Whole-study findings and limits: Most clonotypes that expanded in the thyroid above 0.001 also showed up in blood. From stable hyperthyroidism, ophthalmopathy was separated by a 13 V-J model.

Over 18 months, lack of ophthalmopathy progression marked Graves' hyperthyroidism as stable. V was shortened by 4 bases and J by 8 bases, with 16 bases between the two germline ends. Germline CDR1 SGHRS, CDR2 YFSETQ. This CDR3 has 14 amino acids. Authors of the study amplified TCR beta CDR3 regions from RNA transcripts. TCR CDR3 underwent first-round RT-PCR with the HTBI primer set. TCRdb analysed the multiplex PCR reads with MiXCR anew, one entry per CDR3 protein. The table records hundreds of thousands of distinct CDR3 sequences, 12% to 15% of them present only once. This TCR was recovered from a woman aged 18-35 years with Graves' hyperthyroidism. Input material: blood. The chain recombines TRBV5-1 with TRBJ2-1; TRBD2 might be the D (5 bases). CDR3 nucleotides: TGCGCCAGCAGCCCGGATCTAGCCAGAGATGAGCAGTTCTTC. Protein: CASSPDLARDEQFF.